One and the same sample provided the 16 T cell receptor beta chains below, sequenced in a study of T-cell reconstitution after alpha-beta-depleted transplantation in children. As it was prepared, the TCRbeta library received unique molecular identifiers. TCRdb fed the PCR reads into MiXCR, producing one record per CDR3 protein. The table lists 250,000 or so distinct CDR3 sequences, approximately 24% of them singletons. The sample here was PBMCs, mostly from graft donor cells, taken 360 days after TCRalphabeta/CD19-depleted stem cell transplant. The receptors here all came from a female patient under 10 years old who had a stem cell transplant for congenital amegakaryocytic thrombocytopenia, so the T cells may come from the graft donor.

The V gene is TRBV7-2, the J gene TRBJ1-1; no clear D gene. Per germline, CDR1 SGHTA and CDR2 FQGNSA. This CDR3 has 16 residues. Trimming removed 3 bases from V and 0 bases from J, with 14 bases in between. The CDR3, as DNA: TGTGCCAGCAGCTTGGATAGCCGGCGACTGAACACTGAAGCTTTCTTT. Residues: CASSLDSRRLNTEAFF.

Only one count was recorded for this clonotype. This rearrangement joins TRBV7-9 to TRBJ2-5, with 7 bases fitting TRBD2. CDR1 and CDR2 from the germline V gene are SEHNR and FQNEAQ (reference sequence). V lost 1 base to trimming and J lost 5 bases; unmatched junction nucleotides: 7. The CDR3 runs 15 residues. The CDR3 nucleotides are TGTGCCAGCAGCTTAGGGCGGGGGTCCGCGGAGACCCAGTACTTC. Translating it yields CASSLGRGSAETQYF.

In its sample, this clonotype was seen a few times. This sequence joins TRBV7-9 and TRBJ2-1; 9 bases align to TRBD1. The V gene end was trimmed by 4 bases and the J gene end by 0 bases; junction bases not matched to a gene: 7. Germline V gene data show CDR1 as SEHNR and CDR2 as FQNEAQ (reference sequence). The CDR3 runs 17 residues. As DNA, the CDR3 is TGTGCCAGCAGCTCAGGTCCGGGACAGGGCTCCTACAATGAGCAGTTCTTC. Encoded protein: CASSSGPGQGSYNEQFF.

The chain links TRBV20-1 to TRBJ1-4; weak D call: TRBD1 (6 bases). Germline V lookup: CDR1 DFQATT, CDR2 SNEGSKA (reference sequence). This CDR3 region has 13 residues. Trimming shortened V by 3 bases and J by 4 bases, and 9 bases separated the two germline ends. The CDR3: CSARDRNNEKLFF. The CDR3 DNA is TGCAGTGCTAGGGACAGAAATAATGAAAAACTGTTTTTT.

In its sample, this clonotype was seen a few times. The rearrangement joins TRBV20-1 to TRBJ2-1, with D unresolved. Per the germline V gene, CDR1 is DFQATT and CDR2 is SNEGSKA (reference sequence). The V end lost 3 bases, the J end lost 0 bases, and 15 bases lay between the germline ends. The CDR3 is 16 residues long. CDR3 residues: CSASPISVSSYNEQFF. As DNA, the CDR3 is TGCAGTGCTAGCCCCATCAGCGTGAGCTCCTACAATGAGCAGTTCTTC.

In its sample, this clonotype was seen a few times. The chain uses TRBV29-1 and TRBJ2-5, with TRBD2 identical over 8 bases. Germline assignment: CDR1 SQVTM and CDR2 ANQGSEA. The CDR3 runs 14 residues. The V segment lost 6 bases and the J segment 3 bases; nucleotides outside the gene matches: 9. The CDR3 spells CSVAGEAGEETQYF. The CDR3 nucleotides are TGCAGCGTGGCAGGGGAAGCGGGAGAAGAGACCCAGTACTTC. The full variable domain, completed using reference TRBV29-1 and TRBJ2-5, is SAVISQKPSRDICQRGTSLTIQCQVDSQVTMMFWYRQQPGQSLTLIATANQGSEATYESGFVIDKFPISRPNLTFSTLTVSNMSPEDSSIYLCSVAGEAGEETQYFGPGTRLLVL.

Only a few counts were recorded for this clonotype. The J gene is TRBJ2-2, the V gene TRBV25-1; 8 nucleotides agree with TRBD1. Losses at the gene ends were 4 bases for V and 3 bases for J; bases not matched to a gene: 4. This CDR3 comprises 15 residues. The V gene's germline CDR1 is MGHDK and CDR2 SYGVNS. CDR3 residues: CASSVGQGYTGELFF. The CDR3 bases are TGTGCCAGCAGTGTCGGACAGGGATACACCGGGGAGCTGTTTTTT.

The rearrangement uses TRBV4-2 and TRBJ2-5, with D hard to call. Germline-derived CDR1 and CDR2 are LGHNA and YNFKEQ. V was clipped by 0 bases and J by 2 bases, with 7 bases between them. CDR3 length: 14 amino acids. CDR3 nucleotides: TGTGCCAGCAGCCAAGAGACCTGGCAAGAGACCCAGTACTTC. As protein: CASSQETWQETQYF.

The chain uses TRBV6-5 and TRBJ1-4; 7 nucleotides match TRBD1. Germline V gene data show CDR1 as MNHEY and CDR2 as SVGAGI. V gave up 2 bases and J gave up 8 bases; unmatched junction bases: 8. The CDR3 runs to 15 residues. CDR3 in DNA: TGTGCCAGCAGTTACAAGACAGGGTGGGCAGAAAAACTGTTTTTT. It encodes CASSYKTGWAEKLFF.

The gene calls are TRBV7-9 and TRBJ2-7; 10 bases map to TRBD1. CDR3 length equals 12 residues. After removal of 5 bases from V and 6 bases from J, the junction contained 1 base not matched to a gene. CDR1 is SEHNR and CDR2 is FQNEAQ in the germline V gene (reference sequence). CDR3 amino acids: CASSGTGAEQYF. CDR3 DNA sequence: TGTGCCAGCAGCGGGACAGGGGCCGAGCAGTACTTC.

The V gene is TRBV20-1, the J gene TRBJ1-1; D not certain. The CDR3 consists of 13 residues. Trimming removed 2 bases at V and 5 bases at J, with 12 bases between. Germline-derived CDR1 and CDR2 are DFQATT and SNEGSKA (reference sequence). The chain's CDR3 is CSARKVAGTEAFF. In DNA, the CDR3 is TGCAGTGCTAGAAAGGTTGCGGGGACTGAAGCTTTCTTT.

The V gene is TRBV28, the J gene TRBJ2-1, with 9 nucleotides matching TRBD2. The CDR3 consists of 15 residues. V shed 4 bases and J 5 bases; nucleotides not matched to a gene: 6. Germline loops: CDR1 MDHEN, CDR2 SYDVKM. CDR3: CASSSVAGENNEQFF. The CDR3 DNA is TGTGCCAGCAGTTCTGTAGCGGGAGAAAACAATGAGCAGTTCTTC. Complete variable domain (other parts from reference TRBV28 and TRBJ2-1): DVKVTQSSRYLVKRTGEKVFLECVQDMDHENMFWYRQDPGLGLRLIYFSYDVKMKEKGDIPEGYSVSREKKERFSLILESASTNQTSMYLCASSSVAGENNEQFFGPGTRLTVL.

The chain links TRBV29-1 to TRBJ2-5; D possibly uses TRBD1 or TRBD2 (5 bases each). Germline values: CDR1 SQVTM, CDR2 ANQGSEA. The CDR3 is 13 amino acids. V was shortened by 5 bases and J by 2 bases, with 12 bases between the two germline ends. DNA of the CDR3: TGCAGCGTTCAACCGGGGCGGCAAGAGACCCAGTACTTC. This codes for CSVQPGRQETQYF.

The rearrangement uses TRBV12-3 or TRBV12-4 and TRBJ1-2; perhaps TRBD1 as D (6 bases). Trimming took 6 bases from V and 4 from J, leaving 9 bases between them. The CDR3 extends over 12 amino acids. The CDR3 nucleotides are TGTGCCAGCAGCTCCAGGGGCTATGGCTACACCTTC. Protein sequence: CASSSRGYGYTF.

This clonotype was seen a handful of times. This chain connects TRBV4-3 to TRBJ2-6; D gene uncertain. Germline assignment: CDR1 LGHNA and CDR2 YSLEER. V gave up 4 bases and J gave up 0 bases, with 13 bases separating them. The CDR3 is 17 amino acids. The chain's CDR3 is CASSPMDGLSGANVLTF. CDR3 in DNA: TGCGCCAGCAGCCCAATGGACGGGCTCTCTGGGGCCAACGTCCTGACTTTC.

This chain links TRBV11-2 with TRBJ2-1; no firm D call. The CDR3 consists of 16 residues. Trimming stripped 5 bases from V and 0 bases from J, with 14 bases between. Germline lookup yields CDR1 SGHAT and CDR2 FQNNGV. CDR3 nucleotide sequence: TGTGCCAGCAGCGCCCTCTATTCGAACTCCTACAATGAGCAGTTCTTC. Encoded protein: CASSALYSNSYNEQFF.